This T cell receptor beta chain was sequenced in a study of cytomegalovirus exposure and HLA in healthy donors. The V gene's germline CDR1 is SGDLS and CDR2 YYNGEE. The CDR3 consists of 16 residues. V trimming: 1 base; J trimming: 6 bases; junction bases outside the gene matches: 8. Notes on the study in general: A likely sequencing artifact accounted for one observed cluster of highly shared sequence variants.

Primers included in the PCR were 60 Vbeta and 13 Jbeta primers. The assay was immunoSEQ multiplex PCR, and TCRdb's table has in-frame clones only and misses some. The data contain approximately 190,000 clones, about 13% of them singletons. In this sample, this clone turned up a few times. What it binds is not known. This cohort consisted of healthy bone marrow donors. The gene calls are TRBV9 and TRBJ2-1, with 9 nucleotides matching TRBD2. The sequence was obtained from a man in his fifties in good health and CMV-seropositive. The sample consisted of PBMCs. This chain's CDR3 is CASSVTSGFGINEQFF. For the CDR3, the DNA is TGTGCCAGCAGCGTAACTAGCGGGTTTGGCATCAATGAGCAGTTCTTC.